This T cell receptor (beta chain) was sequenced for a study of OX40 agonist ivuxolimab in advanced cancers. Study in general: Every 2 weeks, ivuxolimab was infused into the patients intravenously at between 0.01 and 10 mg/kg. Head and neck, renal cell, melanoma or hepatocellular carcinoma were the cancers that dose-escalation patients had.

A note on this clone: Its target is unknown.

The data were produced by immunoSEQ multiplex PCR, yet TCRdb's version contains in-frame clones alone and is incomplete. In the table there are more than 65,000 clones, 91% of which are singletons. Broader study findings: Both blood CD4+ and CD8+ T cells showed clonal growth by week 6 at 0.1 to 3.0 mg/kg.

Sample: CD4+ or CD8+ T cells sorted from blood, taken in a trial of the OX40 agonist ivuxolimab. The origin of this receptor is an adult with an advanced solid tumor such as melanoma, head and neck, liver or kidney cancer.

Here the CDR3 reads CASSPSGGNTEAFF. The CDR3 DNA sequence: TGTGCCAGCAGCCCATCCGGGGGGAACACTGAAGCTTTCTTT. The V gene is TRBV6-6, the J gene TRBJ1-1; possible D gene TRBD1, 5 bases. The CDR3 spans 14 residues. Germline V gene sequence: CDR1 MNHNY, CDR2 SVGAGI (reference sequence). The germline V and J ends were trimmed by 6 bases and 1 base, with 12 bases remaining between them.